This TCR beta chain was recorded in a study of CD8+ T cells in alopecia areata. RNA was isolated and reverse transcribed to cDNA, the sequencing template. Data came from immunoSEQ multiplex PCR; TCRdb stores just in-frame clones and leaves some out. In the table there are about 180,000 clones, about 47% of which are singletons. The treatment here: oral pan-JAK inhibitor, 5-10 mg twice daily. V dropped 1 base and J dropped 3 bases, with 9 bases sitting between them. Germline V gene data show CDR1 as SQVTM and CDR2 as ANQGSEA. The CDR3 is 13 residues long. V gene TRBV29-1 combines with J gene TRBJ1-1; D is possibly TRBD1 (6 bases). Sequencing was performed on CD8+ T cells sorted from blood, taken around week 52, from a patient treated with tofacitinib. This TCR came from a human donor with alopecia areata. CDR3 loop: CSVEGGRDTEAFF. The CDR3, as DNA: TGCAGCGTTGAAGGGGGGCGGGACACTGAAGCTTTCTTT.